This T cell receptor beta chain was retrieved from a study of blood T cell repertoires in COVID-19. This CDR3 contains 14 residues. In germline, CDR1 is DFQATT, CDR2 SNEGSKA (reference sequence). The V gene end was trimmed by 3 bases and the J gene end by 6 bases; junction bases not matched to a gene: 6. Study processing details: Scientists estimated how many nucleated cells there were by amplifying reference gene primers. Sequencing was performed with immunoSEQ multiplex PCR; in TCRdb, only in-frame clones are kept and a portion is missing. That table supplies the V and J calls and clone size; D and trimming were determined from the DNA. The table lists some 180,000 clones, about 76% of them singletons. Enrollment of patients from Seattle took place during active infection, with longitudinal follow-up.

V and J are TRBV20-1 and TRBJ1-5; TRBD1 matches at 9 bases. This receptor was obtained from a woman in her thirties or forties with COVID-19, enrolled during active disease. The sample taken for sequencing was peripheral blood. CDR3 loop: CSASGTGTVQPQHF. Written as DNA, the CDR3 is TGCAGTGCTAGTGGGACAGGGACGGTTCAGCCCCAGCATTTT.